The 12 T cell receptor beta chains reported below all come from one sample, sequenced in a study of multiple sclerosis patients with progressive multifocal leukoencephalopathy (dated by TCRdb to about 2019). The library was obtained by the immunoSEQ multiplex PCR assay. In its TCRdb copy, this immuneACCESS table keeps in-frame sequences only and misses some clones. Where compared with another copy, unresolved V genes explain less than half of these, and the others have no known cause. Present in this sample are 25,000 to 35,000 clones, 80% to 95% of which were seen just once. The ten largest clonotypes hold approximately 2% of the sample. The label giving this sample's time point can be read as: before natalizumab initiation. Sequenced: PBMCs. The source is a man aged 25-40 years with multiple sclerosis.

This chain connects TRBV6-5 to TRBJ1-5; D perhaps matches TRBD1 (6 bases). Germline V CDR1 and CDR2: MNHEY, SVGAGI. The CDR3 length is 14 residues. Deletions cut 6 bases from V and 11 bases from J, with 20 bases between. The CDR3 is CASRTQGSTPSQHF. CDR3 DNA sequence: TGTGCCAGCAGAACGCAGGGGTCGACCCCGTCCCAGCATTTT.

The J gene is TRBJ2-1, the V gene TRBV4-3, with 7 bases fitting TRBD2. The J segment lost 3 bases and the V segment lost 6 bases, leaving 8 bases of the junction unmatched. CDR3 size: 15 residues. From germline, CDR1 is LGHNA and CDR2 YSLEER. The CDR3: CASRTTSADYNEQFF. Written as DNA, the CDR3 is TGCGCCAGCAGAACTACTAGCGCCGACTACAATGAGCAGTTCTTC.

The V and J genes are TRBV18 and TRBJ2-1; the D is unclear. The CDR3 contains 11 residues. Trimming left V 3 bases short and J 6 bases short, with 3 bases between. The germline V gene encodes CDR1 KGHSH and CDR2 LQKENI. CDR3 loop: CASSPSNEQFF. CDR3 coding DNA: TGTGCCAGCTCACCGAGCAATGAGCAGTTCTTC.

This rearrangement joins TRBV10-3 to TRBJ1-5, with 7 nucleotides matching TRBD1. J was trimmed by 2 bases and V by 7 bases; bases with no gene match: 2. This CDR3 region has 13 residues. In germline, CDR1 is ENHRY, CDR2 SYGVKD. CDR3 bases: TGTGCCATCAAAGGGACAGGCAATCAGCCCCAGCATTTT. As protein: CAIKGTGNQPQHF.

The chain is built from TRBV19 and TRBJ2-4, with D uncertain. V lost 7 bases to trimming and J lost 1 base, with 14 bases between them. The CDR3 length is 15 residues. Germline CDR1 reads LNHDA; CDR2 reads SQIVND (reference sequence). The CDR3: CASTPTYEAKNIQYF. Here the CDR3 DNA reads TGTGCCAGTACCCCTACATACGAGGCCAAAAACATTCAGTACTTC.

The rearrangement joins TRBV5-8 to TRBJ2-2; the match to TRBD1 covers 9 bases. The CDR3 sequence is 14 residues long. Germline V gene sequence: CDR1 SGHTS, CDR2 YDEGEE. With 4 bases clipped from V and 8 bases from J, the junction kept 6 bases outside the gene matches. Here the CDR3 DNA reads TGTGCCAGCAGCATTAACAGGGGGCGAGGGGAGCTGTTTTTT. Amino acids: CASSINRGRGELFF.

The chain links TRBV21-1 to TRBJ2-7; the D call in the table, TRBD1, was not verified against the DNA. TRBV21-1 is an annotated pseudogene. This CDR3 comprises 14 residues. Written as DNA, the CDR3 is TGTGCCAGCACCGGTATACAGGATCTCTGCGAGCAGTACGTC. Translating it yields CASTGIQDLCEQYV.

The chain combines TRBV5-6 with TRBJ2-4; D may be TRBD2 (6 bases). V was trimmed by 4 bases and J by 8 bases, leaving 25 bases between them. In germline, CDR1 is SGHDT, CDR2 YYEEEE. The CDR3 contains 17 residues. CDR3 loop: CASSPVGSGSRSDIQYF. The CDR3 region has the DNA TGTGCCAGCAGCCCCGTAGGTAGCGGTTCCCGGAGTGACATTCAGTACTTC.

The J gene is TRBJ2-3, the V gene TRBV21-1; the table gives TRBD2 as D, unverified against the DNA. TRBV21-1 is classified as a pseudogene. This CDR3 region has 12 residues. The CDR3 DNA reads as TGTGCCATCAGGATGACTAGTCGAACGCAGTATTTT. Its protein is CAIRMTSRTQYF.

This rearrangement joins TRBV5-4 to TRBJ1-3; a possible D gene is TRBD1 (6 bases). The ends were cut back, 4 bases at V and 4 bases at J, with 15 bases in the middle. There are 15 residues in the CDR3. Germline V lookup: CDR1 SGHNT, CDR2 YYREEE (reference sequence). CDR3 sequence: CASSQKQGTGNTIYF. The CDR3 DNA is TGTGCCAGCAGCCAAAAACAGGGAACGGGAAACACCATATATTTT.

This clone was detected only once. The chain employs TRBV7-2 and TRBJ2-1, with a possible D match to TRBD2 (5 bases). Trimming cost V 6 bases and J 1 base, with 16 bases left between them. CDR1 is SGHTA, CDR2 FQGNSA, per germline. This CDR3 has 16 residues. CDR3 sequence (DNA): TGTGCCAGCAGACCCTTGACTACGCTTTCCTACAATGAGCAGTTCTTC. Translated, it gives CASRPLTTLSYNEQFF.

The DNA of the CDR3 is TGTGCCAGCTCACCACCATCAGGTGGGGGTAGCACTGAAGCTTTCTTT. Its protein product is CASSPPSGGGSTEAFF. The rearrangement links TRBV18 to TRBJ1-1; D possibly corresponds to TRBD1 (5 bases). Trimming shortened V by 0 bases and J by 4 bases, and 15 bases separated the two germline ends. CDR3 length equals 16 residues. Germline V gene sequence: CDR1 KGHSH, CDR2 LQKENI.